The 14 T cell receptor beta chains given below trace back to one sample, sequenced in a study of blood T cell repertoires in COVID-19. Some clones are missing from TCRdb's copy, which holds only in-frame ones; the method was immunoSEQ multiplex PCR. The sample lists about 380,000 clones; around 90% were seen once. The sequencing input was peripheral blood. These receptors were obtained from a man younger than 30 with active or convalescent COVID-19.

V and J are TRBV7-3 and TRBJ1-2; D remains unclear. This CDR3 contains 13 residues. Trimming left V 1 base short and J 8 bases short, with 11 bases between. Per germline, CDR1 SGHTA and CDR2 FQGTGA. In DNA, the CDR3 is TGTGCCAGCAGCTTAAGCCTTTCTAGCGGCTACACCTTC. This gives the protein CASSLSLSSGYTF.

CDR3 sequence: CASSIRTGTYEQYF. Written as DNA, the CDR3 is TGTGCCAGCAGCATCCGCACAGGAACCTACGAGCAGTACTTC. The rearrangement joins TRBV5-6 to TRBJ2-7; D might be TRBD1 (5 bases). In germline, CDR1 is SGHDT, CDR2 YYEEEE. The CDR3 is 14 residues long. V was trimmed by 4 bases and J by 2 bases, leaving 13 bases between them.

The CDR3 protein is CASGAFKDRVTGELFF. CDR3 coding DNA: TGTGCCAGCGGTGCTTTTAAGGACAGGGTCACCGGGGAGCTGTTTTTT. The chain carries TRBV28 and TRBJ2-2, with 8 bases fitting TRBD1. V lost 8 bases to trimming and J lost 4 bases; unmatched junction nucleotides: 12. This CDR3 comprises 16 residues. Germline V lookup: CDR1 MDHEN, CDR2 SYDVKM.

CDR3 loop: CASSSVGLANTEAFF. The CDR3 DNA reads as TGTGCCAGCAGCTCCGTGGGACTAGCGAACACTGAAGCTTTCTTT. The V call is TRBV7-2, the J call TRBJ1-1; D perhaps matches TRBD1 (5 bases). V lost 4 bases to trimming and J lost 1 base, with 13 bases between them. The germline gives CDR1 SGHTA, CDR2 FQGNSA. The CDR3 is made up of 15 amino acids.

Turning to this clone: The identical CDR3 is also encoded by other nucleotide sequences in the sample. This chain joins TRBV10-3 and TRBJ1-1, with D tentatively TRBD1 (5 bases). Per germline, CDR1 ENHRY and CDR2 SYGVKD. V shed 3 bases and J shed 0 bases, with 5 bases lying between them. The CDR3 sequence is 13 residues long. The CDR3 loop reads CAISEGVNTEAFF. The CDR3 DNA is TGTGCCATCAGTGAAGGGGTGAACACTGAAGCTTTCTTT.

The chain recombines TRBV6-6 with TRBJ1-5; tentatively, D is TRBD1 (6 bases). This CDR3 comprises 16 residues. The V end was cut by 7 bases, the J end by 4 bases, with 20 bases between. Germline V lookup: CDR1 MNHNY, CDR2 SVGAGI (reference sequence). CDR3 nucleotides: TGTGCCAGCACCCCAAGGGGGGGGCTCGTGAATCAGCCCCAGCATTTT. Its protein is CASTPRGGLVNQPQHF.

This clone was seen a few times. The gene calls are TRBV10-3 and TRBJ1-1; tentative D call: TRBD1 (5 bases). The germline V gene has CDR1 ENHRY and CDR2 SYGVKD. V lost 6 bases to trimming and J lost 8 bases, with 16 bases between them. This CDR3 comprises 13 residues. The CDR3 bases are TGTGCCATCAGCCAGGCCGGGGGAGGGGAAGCTTTCTTT. It codes for CAISQAGGGEAFF.

CDR3 sequence: CASSPGGWPQHF. CDR3 DNA: TGTGCCAGCAGTCCGGGGGGATGGCCCCAGCATTTT. The chain recombines TRBV27 with TRBJ1-5, with a weak D call TRBD1 (5 bases). CDR1 and CDR2 from the germline V gene are MNHEY and SMNVEV (reference sequence). The CDR3 totals 12 residues. Between the trimmed V and J ends, which lost 5 bases and 9 bases, there was a span of 11 bases.

This clone was counted only a few times. V is TRBV28 and J is TRBJ1-5; 8 nucleotides agree with TRBD1. Germline CDR1 and CDR2: MDHEN and SYDVKM. This CDR3 comprises 17 residues. V lost 8 bases to trimming and J lost 2 bases; unmatched junction nucleotides: 14. The CDR3 region has the DNA TGTGCCAGCCTACGCCCAGGGGGCGCGTTTGGCAATCAGCCCCAGCATTTT. This translates into CASLRPGGAFGNQPQHF.

The chain uses TRBV7-9 and TRBJ1-2; a possible D gene is TRBD1 (6 bases). The germline V gene encodes CDR1 SEHNR and CDR2 FQNEAQ (reference sequence). V was shortened by 5 bases and J by 6 bases, with 13 bases between the two germline ends. The CDR3 consists of 13 residues. CDR3 in amino acids: CASSRMKGDGYTF. The CDR3 nucleotides are TGTGCCAGCAGCAGGATGAAGGGGGATGGCTACACCTTC.

The chain carries TRBV10-3 and TRBJ2-5; D uncertain. This CDR3 contains 14 residues. CDR1 and CDR2 from the germline V gene are ENHRY and SYGVKD. V dropped 0 bases and J dropped 7 bases, with 12 bases sitting between them. CDR3 region: CAISESVGRGTQYF. CDR3 bases: TGTGCCATCAGTGAGTCGGTCGGCCGCGGGACCCAGTACTTC.

This clone has a single count. The chain links TRBV7-9 to TRBJ1-5; 9 bases line up with TRBD1. The CDR3 covers 17 residues. J was trimmed by 3 bases and V by 4 bases; bases with no gene match: 10. CDR1 SEHNR and CDR2 FQNEAQ come from the germline V gene (reference sequence). Here the CDR3 DNA reads TGTGCCAGCAGCTACGGGACAGGGACGGCCTCCAATCAGCCCCAGCATTTT. Its translation is CASSYGTGTASNQPQHF. The variable domain in full, with the rest retrieved from reference TRBV7-9 and TRBJ1-5, is DTGVSQNPRHKITKRGQNVTFRCDPISEHNRLYWYRQTLGQGPEFLTYFQNEAQLEKSRLLSDRFSAERPKGSFSTLEIQRTEQGDSAMYLCASSYGTGTASNQPQHFGDGTRLSIL.

To note about this clone: This CDR3 is also generated by other DNA sequences in the sample. V is TRBV19 and J is TRBJ1-1, with a tentative D call TRBD1 (5 bases). CDR3 length: 14 amino acids. Trimming left V 5 bases short and J 1 base short, with 11 bases between. The germline gives CDR1 LNHDA, CDR2 SQIVND (reference sequence). The CDR3 spells CASSSGTGNTEAFF. DNA of the CDR3: TGTGCCAGTAGTTCCGGAACAGGGAACACTGAAGCTTTCTTT.

This rearrangement joins TRBV7-3 to TRBJ1-5, with no clear D. V was trimmed by 4 bases and J by 0 bases, leaving 10 bases between them. CDR1 is SGHTA and CDR2 is FQGTGA in the germline V gene. The CDR3 runs to 15 residues. The CDR3: CASSWSLNSNQPQHF. The CDR3 DNA is TGTGCCAGCAGCTGGAGCCTCAATAGCAATCAGCCCCAGCATTTT.